This entry describes one T cell receptor (beta chain). The sample originates from a study of shared clonotypes between healthy human individuals. Across the study: A donor's plate count was three for CD4 naive and three for CD4 memory; CD8 naive had two and CD8 memory one.

The germline V gene encodes CDR1 SNHLY and CDR2 FYNNEI. V lost 8 bases and J lost 9; bases outside the gene matches: 9. The CDR3 has 13 residues. Profiled with immunoSEQ multiplex PCR; TCRdb holds only in-frame clones, not every one. The sample shows about 1,500,000 clones, roughly 96% of them seen only once. This receptor was taken from a young man in good health. Sequencing was done on a sample of naive CD4+ T cells sorted from blood. Stated subset: CD45RA+ positively selected. This chain connects TRBV2 to TRBJ2-1, with 8 bases lining up with TRBD2. The CDR3 sequence: CASHRGGSTEQFF. As DNA, the CDR3 is TGTGCCAGCCACCGGGGGGGCTCCACTGAGCAGTTCTTC.